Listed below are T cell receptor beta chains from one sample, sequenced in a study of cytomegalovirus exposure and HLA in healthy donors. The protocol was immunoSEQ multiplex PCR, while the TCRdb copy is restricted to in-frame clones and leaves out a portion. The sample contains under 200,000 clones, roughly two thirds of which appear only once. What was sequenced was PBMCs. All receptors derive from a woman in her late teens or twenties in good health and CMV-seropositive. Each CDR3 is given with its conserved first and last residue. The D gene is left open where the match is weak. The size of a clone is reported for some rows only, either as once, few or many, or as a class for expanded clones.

CDR3nt: TGTGCCAGTAGTATACCAGGGGCGATCGTCAACGAGCAGTACTTC; CDR3aa: CASSIPGAIVNEQYF; j_gene: TRBJ2-7; d_gene: .; v_gene: TRBV19; abundance: .; len: 15
CDR3nt: TGTGCCAGCAGCGTCCTAGAGTCTGAGCAGTTCTTC; CDR3aa: CASSVLESEQFF; j_gene: TRBJ2-1; d_gene: .; v_gene: TRBV7-2; abundance: .; len: 12
CDR3nt: TGTGCCAGCAGTTCTCAGGGGGAAGGGACTGAAGCTTTCTTT; CDR3aa: CASSSQGEGTEAFF; j_gene: TRBJ1-1; d_gene: TRBD1; v_gene: TRBV7-3; abundance: few; len: 14
CDR3nt: TGTGCCAGCAGCCAAACCCGGGGGTCCCTCGGGGCCTACGAGCAGTACTTC; CDR3aa: CASSQTRGSLGAYEQYF; j_gene: TRBJ2-7; d_gene: .; v_gene: TRBV4-2; abundance: .; len: 17
CDR3nt: TGCGCCAGCAGCTTGGGCCGACAGGGACTCCCATACCAAGAGACCCAGTACTTC; CDR3aa: CASSLGRQGLPYQETQYF; j_gene: TRBJ2-5; d_gene: .; v_gene: TRBV5-1; abundance: .; len: 18
CDR3nt: TGTGCCACCAGCAGAGATCGAGGGACAGGGGGCCACGAGCAGTACTTC; CDR3aa: CATSRDRGTGGHEQYF; j_gene: TRBJ2-7; d_gene: TRBD1; v_gene: TRBV15; abundance: .; len: 16
CDR3nt: TGTGCCACCAGCAGGGAGGTCGCGGAGGGAAAACTGTTTTTT; CDR3aa: CATSREVAEGKLFF; j_gene: TRBJ1-4; d_gene: .; v_gene: TRBV15; abundance: once; len: 14
CDR3nt: TGTGCCAGCAGCCAAGGAGGAGGCTCGACTGGAAACACCATATATTTT; CDR3aa: CASSQGGGSTGNTIYF; j_gene: TRBJ1-3; d_gene: .; v_gene: TRBV14; abundance: .; len: 16
CDR3nt: TGTGCCAGCAGCTACCTCCGACAGGGGAATAACGAGCAGTACTTC; CDR3aa: CASSYLRQGNNEQYF; j_gene: TRBJ2-7; d_gene: TRBD1; v_gene: TRBV5-6; abundance: .; len: 15
CDR3nt: TGTGCCAGCGGGGACAGGGAGAAATCCTATAATTCACCCCTCCACTTT; CDR3aa: CASGDREKSYNSPLHF; j_gene: TRBJ1-6; d_gene: TRBD1; v_gene: TRBV13; abundance: .; len: 16
CDR3nt: TGTGCCTGGAGCCAGGGTGCCTATGGCTACACCTTC; CDR3aa: CAWSQGAYGYTF; j_gene: TRBJ1-2; d_gene: .; v_gene: TRBV30; abundance: .; len: 12
CDR3nt: TGTGCCAGCAGCGTATCAGGGGGGGAAAAACTGTTTTTT; CDR3aa: CASSVSGGEKLFF; j_gene: TRBJ1-4; d_gene: TRBD1; v_gene: TRBV9; abundance: .; len: 13
CDR3nt: TGTGCCAGCAGCCAAGAGGCCGGGACAGGGTTATCTGGGGCCAACGTCCTGACTTTC; CDR3aa: CASSQEAGTGLSGANVLTF; j_gene: TRBJ2-6; d_gene: TRBD1; v_gene: TRBV14; abundance: .; len: 19
CDR3nt: TGTGCCAGCAAGCAGGGGGCGGGTCAGCCCCAGCATTTT; CDR3aa: CASKQGAGQPQHF; j_gene: TRBJ1-5; d_gene: TRBD1; v_gene: TRBV6-6; abundance: .; len: 13
CDR3nt: TGTTCCAGCAGCTTAGGCCAGAATCAGCCCCAGCATTTT; CDR3aa: CSSSLGQNQPQHF; j_gene: TRBJ1-5; d_gene: .; v_gene: TRBV7-9; abundance: .; len: 13
CDR3nt: TGTGCCAGCAGCAAATCCGGGACACTGAATGAGCAGTTCTTC; CDR3aa: CASSKSGTLNEQFF; j_gene: TRBJ2-1; d_gene: .; v_gene: TRBV6-1; abundance: .; len: 14
CDR3nt: TGCGCCAGCTCCGGACAGGAGTCCTCCCTGAGGAATGAGCAGTTCTTC; CDR3aa: CASSGQESSLRNEQFF; j_gene: TRBJ2-1; d_gene: TRBD1; v_gene: TRBV5-1; abundance: .; len: 16
CDR3nt: TGTGCCAGCAGTTTCGGGACTGGCACAGATACGCAGTATTTT; CDR3aa: CASSFGTGTDTQYF; j_gene: TRBJ2-3; d_gene: .; v_gene: TRBV6-6; abundance: .; len: 14
CDR3nt: TGTGCCAGCAGCCCGTGGGCGGGTTCACCCCTCCACTTT; CDR3aa: CASSPWAGSPLHF; j_gene: TRBJ1-6; d_gene: .; v_gene: TRBV7-2; abundance: .; len: 13
CDR3nt: TGTGCCAGCAGCCCTGGGACAGGGGGAGGAACCGGGGAGCTGTTTTTT; CDR3aa: CASSPGTGGGTGELFF; j_gene: TRBJ2-2; d_gene: TRBD1; v_gene: TRBV11-2; abundance: .; len: 16
CDR3nt: TGTGCCAGCAGCTTAGAGGGACAAACGAATTCACCCCTCCACTTT; CDR3aa: CASSLEGQTNSPLHF; j_gene: TRBJ1-6; d_gene: .; v_gene: TRBV11-2; abundance: .; len: 15
CDR3nt: TGTGCCAGCAGCGTTGGGACAGGCTCTGGAAACACCATATATTTT; CDR3aa: CASSVGTGSGNTIYF; j_gene: TRBJ1-3; d_gene: TRBD1; v_gene: TRBV9; abundance: .; len: 15
CDR3nt: TGTGCCAGCAGCTTACGGGGGGGGCATTCCTACGAGCAGTACTTC; CDR3aa: CASSLRGGHSYEQYF; j_gene: TRBJ2-7; d_gene: TRBD2; v_gene: TRBV7-8; abundance: .; len: 15
CDR3nt: TGTGCCAGCAGTCTAAGTTGGGGGCTCAACTCCCGCGGGGAGCTGTTTTTT; CDR3aa: CASSLSWGLNSRGELFF; j_gene: TRBJ2-2; d_gene: .; v_gene: TRBV27; abundance: .; len: 17
CDR3nt: TGTGCCAGCAGTTTATCTTGGGACAGGGTCCAGCCCCAGCATTTT; CDR3aa: CASSLSWDRVQPQHF; j_gene: TRBJ1-5; d_gene: TRBD1; v_gene: TRBV28; abundance: once; len: 15
CDR3nt: TGTGCCAGCAGCAGGGACAGGACTAATGAAAAACTGTTTTTT; CDR3aa: CASSRDRTNEKLFF; j_gene: TRBJ1-4; d_gene: TRBD1; v_gene: TRBV7-9; abundance: .; len: 14